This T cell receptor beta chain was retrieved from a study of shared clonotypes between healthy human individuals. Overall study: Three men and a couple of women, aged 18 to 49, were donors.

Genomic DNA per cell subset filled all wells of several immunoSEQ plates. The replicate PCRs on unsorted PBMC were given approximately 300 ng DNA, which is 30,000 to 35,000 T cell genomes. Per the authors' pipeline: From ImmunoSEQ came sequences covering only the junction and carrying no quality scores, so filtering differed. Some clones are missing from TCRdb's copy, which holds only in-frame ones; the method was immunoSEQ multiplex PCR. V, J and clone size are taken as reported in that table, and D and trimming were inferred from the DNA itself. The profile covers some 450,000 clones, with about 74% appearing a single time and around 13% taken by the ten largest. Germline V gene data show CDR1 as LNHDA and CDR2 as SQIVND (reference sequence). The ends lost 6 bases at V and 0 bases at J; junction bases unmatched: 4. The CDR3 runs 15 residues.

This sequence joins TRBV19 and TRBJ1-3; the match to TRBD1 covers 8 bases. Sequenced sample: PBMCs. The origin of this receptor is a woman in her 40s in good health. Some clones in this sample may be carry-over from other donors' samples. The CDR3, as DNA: TGTGCCAGTAGCGACAGGGGTCGCTCTGGAAACACCATATATTTT. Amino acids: CASSDRGRSGNTIYF.